Below are 13 T cell receptor beta chains sequenced from a single sample in a study of regulatory T cells in long-lasting Graves disease. To make TCR beta libraries, researchers used iRepertoire HTBI primers and Arm-PCR of CDR3 regions. Each CDR3 protein is one row after TCRdb ran MiXCR on the multiplex PCR reads. The data contain a few hundred thousand distinct CDR3 sequences, 20% to 30% of them singletons. Indicated time point: persistent/refractory GD, antithyroid drugs over 5 years with positive TRAb. PBMC-derived RNA was used for the TCR library. The source material was peripheral blood mononuclear cells (PBMCs), sampled when the disease was refractory, from a patient treated with antithyroid drugs. Source of these receptors: a female donor with Graves disease.

The chain couples TRBV13 to TRBJ2-7; D is possibly TRBD2 (5 bases). This CDR3 has 14 residues. The germline V and J ends were trimmed by 3 bases and 2 bases, with 11 bases remaining between them. Looked up from germline, CDR1 is PRHDT and CDR2 is FYEKMQ (reference sequence). The CDR3 reads CASSFSGVTYEQYF. In DNA form, the CDR3 reads TGTGCCAGCAGCTTCTCCGGGGTTACCTACGAGCAGTACTTC.

The chain recombines TRBV20-1 with TRBJ1-2; 12 bases map to TRBD1. CDR3 length: 15 amino acids. With 5 bases clipped from V and 8 bases from J, the junction kept 12 bases outside the gene matches. From germline, CDR1 is DFQATT and CDR2 SNEGSKA (reference sequence). This chain's CDR3 is CSADPGQGARGGYTF. DNA of the CDR3: TGCAGTGCTGATCCGGGACAGGGGGCGAGGGGCGGCTACACCTTC.

This rearrangement joins TRBV7-9 to TRBJ2-7; D is unresolved. Germline V lookup: CDR1 SEHNR, CDR2 FQNEAQ (reference sequence). CDR3 size: 12 residues. The V end was cut by 5 bases, the J end by 5 bases, with 10 bases between. DNA of the CDR3: TGTGCCAGCAGCGCCGTTAGCAACGAGCAGTACTTC. Translation: CASSAVSNEQYF.

The chain links TRBV5-4 to TRBJ2-1, with a weak D call TRBD2 (5 bases). This CDR3 is built from 15 residues. V lost 2 bases, J lost 4 bases, and 13 bases lay in between. Germline CDR1 is SGHNT and CDR2 is YYREEE (reference sequence). Here the CDR3 DNA reads TGTGCCAGCAGCTTTCTAGCCGGGCGGTACAATGAGCAGTTCTTC. Its protein is CASSFLAGRYNEQFF.

This chain links TRBV19 with TRBJ2-3; D not certain. This CDR3 has 14 residues. Between the trimmed V and J ends, which lost 1 base and 4 bases, there was a span of 9 bases. The germline V gene has CDR1 LNHDA and CDR2 SQIVND (reference sequence). CDR3 DNA: TGTGCCAGTAGTATAGCCTCTGGATCAGATACGCAGTATTTT. Amino acids: CASSIASGSDTQYF.

The sample holds a few counts of this clonotype. The chain combines TRBV7-2 with TRBJ2-3, with 8 positions matching TRBD2. The V segment lost 5 bases and the J segment 5 bases; nucleotides outside the gene matches: 6. This CDR3 spans 14 amino acids. Germline CDR1 and CDR2: SGHTA and FQGNSA. CDR3 nucleotides: TGTGCCAGCAGCGGAGCGGGAGTGGTAGATACGCAGTATTTT. Residues: CASSGAGVVDTQYF.

This clonotype was seen more than once but under ten times. J is TRBJ1-1 and V is TRBV6-1; D remains unclear. Trimming pared 5 bases from V and 2 bases from J, leaving 9 bases between. Germline values: CDR1 MNHNS, CDR2 SASEGT. CDR3 length: 13 amino acids. The CDR3 coding sequence is TGTGCCAGCAGTCCCAACGCCAACACTGAAGCTTTCTTT. Translated: CASSPNANTEAFF.

This clonotype has more than one count but fewer than ten. CDR3 sequence: CASSLVFQREYNEQFF. The CDR3 DNA follows: TGTGCCAGCAGCTTAGTTTTCCAGCGGGAATACAATGAGCAGTTCTTC. This chain links TRBV7-8 with TRBJ2-1, with 7 nucleotides matching TRBD2. This CDR3 has 16 amino acids. Germline CDR1 SGHVS, CDR2 FQNEAQ. V trimming: 1 base; J trimming: 4 bases; junction bases outside the gene matches: 7.

V and J are TRBV29-1 and TRBJ2-7; the match to TRBD2 covers 14 bases. CDR1 and CDR2 (germline): SQVTM, ANQGSEA. J was trimmed by 2 bases and V by 6 bases; bases with no gene match: 9. The CDR3 is made up of 16 amino acids. The CDR3 loop reads CSVTGTSGRSTYEQYF. The CDR3 DNA is TGCAGCGTAACCGGGACTAGCGGGAGATCCACCTACGAGCAGTACTTC.

This clonotype was counted at least ten times. In nucleotides, the CDR3 is TGCGCCAGCAGCTTGTCGGCAGTGGGGGGTTACGAGCAGTACTTC. Translating it yields CASSLSAVGGYEQYF. The rearrangement links TRBV5-1 to TRBJ2-7; D might be TRBD2 (6 bases). The germline V and J ends were trimmed by 1 base and 4 bases, with 15 bases remaining between them. The CDR3 is 15 residues long. Per germline, CDR1 SGHRS and CDR2 YFSETQ.

There are many counts of this clonotype. The DNA of the CDR3 is TGTGCCAGCAGTGGCATGGGACAGGGGGTTTACGAGCAGTACTTC. Amino acid sequence: CASSGMGQGVYEQYF. J is TRBJ2-7 and V is TRBV28, with TRBD1 matching 11 bases. The V gene end was trimmed by 5 bases and the J gene end by 4 bases; junction bases not matched to a gene: 7. The CDR3 consists of 15 residues. From germline, CDR1 is MDHEN and CDR2 SYDVKM.

V usage is TRBV28 and J usage is TRBJ1-1; D is ambiguous. This CDR3 comprises 14 residues. Trimming pared 3 bases from V and 6 bases from J, leaving 14 bases between. CDR1 MDHEN and CDR2 SYDVKM come from the germline V gene. The CDR3 coding sequence is TGTGCCAGCAGTTTTCGAGTCGTGTCCGCTGAAGCTTTCTTT. Residues: CASSFRVVSAEAFF.

This clonotype was recorded a few times. The chain couples TRBV30 to TRBJ2-5, with no clear D. This CDR3 spans 14 amino acids. Germline V gene lookup returns CDR1 GTSNPN and CDR2 SVGIG (reference sequence). V was cut by 5 bases and J by 4 bases, with 17 bases left in between. The CDR3 sequence is CAWARLGLRETQYF. CDR3 nucleotides: TGTGCCTGGGCTCGTCTAGGCCTCCGAGAGACCCAGTACTTC.